This entry is about one TCR beta chain. Its antigen remains unidentified. This specimen belongs to a study of human versus mouse CDR3 diversity and MHC coevolution. Findings and caveats of the study: Compared with mice, human CDR3s carried more deletions and insertions on average. Human T cells were selected on several MHC II alleles. Roughly 1.5 million TCR beta clonotypes were estimated for humans, the largest repertoire.

Profiling relied on immunoSEQ multiplex PCR, and the TCRdb table lists in-frame clones only, not all of them. Of 75,000 to 90,000 clones listed, roughly 93% are singletons. Germline values: CDR1 SGDLS, CDR2 YYNGEE. The CDR3 runs 14 residues. V lost 2 bases, J lost 4 bases, and 2 bases stayed unmatched. The source is a person between 25 and 75 years old in good health. Sequenced: naive CD4+ T cells from blood. Specified subset: CD45RO-negative CD62L-positive naive CD4 T cells. The chain recombines TRBV9 with TRBJ2-3; TRBD1 matches 9 bases. The CDR3, as DNA: TGTGCCAGCAGCGTCGGGACAGGGCCAGATACGCAGTATTTT. This gives the protein CASSVGTGPDTQYF. Full variable domain (rest looked up from reference TRBV9 and TRBJ2-3): DSGVTQTPKHLITATGQRVTLRCSPRSGDLSVYWYQQSLDQGLQFLIQYYNGEERAKGNILERFSAQQFPDLHSELNLSSLELGDSALYFCASSVGTGPDTQYFGPGTRLTVL.